This T cell receptor beta chain originates from a study of blood T cell repertoires in COVID-19. Study overall: The United States, Italy and Spain provided the acute and convalescent COVID-19 samples.

Under the authors' procedure: Nucleated cell counts were estimated from reference gene primer amplification. Sequenced by immunoSEQ multiplex PCR; TCRdb stores in-frame clones only, minus some. V, J and clone size were drawn from that table, and D and trimming were deduced from the DNA. The sample lists 150,000 or so clones, around 85% seen once, with around 5.1% in the top ten. Individuals drawn from 24 US areas were about 18 to 95 years old. Cohorts were determined from participant-reported clinical history. Trimming removed 5 bases at V and 2 bases at J, with 17 bases between. Germline CDR1 and CDR2: SGHAT and FQNNGV. There are 16 residues in the CDR3.

Sequences were obtained from PBMCs or T cells enriched from blood (not recorded which). The J gene is TRBJ2-3, the V gene TRBV11-2; D remains unclear. The source of this sequence is a woman aged 35 to 49 with acute COVID-19. CDR3 nucleotides: TGTGCCAGCAGCACCTCTAGAGCGAGTTTCACAGATACGCAGTATTTT. It is translated as CASSTSRASFTDTQYF.